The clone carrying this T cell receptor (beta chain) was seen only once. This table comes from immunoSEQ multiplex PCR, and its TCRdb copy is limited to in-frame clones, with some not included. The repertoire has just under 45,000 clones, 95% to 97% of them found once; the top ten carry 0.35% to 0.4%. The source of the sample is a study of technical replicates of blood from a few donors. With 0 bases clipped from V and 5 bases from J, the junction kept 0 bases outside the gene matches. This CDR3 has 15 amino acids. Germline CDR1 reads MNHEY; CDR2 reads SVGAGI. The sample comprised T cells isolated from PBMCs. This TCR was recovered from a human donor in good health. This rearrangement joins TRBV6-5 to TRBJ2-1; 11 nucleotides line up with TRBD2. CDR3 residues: CASSYSTSGNNEQFF. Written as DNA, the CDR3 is TGTGCCAGCAGTTACTCGACTAGCGGGAACAATGAGCAGTTCTTC.